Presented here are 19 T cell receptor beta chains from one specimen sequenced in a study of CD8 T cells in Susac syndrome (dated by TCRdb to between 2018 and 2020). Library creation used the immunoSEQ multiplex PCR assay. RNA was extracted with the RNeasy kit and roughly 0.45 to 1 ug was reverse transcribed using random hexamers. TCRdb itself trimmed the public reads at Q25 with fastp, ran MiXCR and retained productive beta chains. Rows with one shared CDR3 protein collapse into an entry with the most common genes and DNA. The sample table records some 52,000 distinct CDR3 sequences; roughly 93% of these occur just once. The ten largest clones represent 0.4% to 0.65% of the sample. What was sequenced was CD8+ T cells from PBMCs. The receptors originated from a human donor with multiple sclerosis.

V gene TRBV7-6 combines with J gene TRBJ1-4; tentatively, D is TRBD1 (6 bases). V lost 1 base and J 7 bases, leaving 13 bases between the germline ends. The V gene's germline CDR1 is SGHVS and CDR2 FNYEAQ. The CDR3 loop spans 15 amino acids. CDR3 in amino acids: CASSLETGFVEKLFF. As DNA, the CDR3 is TGTGCCAGCAGCTTAGAAACAGGGTTCGTTGAAAAACTGTTTTTT.

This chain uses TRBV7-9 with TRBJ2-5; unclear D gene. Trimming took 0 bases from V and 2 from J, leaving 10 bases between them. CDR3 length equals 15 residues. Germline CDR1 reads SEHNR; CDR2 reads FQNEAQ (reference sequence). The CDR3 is CASSLALGLQETQYF. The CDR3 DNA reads TGTGCCAGCAGCTTAGCTCTTGGCCTGCAAGAGACCCAGTACTTC.

This chain's CDR3 is CASSLDLTDTQYF. The DNA for the CDR3 is TGTGCCAGCAGCTTGGACTTGACAGATACGCAGTATTTT. The gene calls are TRBV5-5 and TRBJ2-3, with unresolved D. The CDR3 totals 13 residues. V was clipped by 0 bases and J by 3 bases, with 5 bases between them. In germline, CDR1 is SGHKS, CDR2 YYEKEE (reference sequence).

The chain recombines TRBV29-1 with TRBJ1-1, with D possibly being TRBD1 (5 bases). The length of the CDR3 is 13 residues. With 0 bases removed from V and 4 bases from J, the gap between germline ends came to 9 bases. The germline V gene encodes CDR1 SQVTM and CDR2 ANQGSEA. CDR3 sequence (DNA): TGCAGCGTTGAAGAGCTAGGGGCCACTGAAGCTTTCTTT. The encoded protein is CSVEELGATEAFF.

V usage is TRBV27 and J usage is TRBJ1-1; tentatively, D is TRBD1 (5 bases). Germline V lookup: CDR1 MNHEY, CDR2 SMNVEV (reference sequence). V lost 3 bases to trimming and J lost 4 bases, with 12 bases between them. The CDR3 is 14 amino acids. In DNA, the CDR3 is TGTGCCAGCAGTTTGATCGGGGCTGGCACTGAAGCTTTCTTT. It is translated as CASSLIGAGTEAFF.

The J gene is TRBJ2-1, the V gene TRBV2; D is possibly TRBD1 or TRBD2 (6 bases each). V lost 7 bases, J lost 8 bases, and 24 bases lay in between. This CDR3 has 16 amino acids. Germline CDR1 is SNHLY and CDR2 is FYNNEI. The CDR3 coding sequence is TGTGCCAGCACCCGGCCCGGGGGCTACCCTAGGGATGAGCAGTTCTTC. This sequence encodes CASTRPGGYPRDEQFF. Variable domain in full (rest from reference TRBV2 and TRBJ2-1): EPEVTQTPSHQVTQMGQEVILRCVPISNHLYFYWYRQILGQKVEFLVSFYNNEISEKSEIFDDQFSVERPDGSNFTLKIRSTKLEDSAMYFCASTRPGGYPRDEQFFGPGTRLTVL.

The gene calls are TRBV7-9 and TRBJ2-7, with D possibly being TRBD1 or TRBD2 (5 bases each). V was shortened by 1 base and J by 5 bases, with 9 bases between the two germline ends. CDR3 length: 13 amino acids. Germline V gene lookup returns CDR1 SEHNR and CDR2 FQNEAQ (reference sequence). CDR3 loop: CASSLGDLDEQYF. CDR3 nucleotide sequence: TGTGCCAGCAGCTTAGGGGACCTAGACGAGCAGTACTTC.

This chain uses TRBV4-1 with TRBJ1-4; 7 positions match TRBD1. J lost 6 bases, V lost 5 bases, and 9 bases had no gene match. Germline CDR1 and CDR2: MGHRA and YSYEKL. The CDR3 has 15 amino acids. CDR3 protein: CASSSRTGRDEKLFF. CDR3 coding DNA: TGCGCCAGCAGCTCTCGGACAGGCCGAGATGAAAAACTGTTTTTT.

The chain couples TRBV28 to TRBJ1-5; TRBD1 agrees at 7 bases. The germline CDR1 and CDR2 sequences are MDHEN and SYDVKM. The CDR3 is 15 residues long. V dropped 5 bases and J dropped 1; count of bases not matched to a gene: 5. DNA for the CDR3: TGTGCCAGCAGTAAGGGGGCCGTGAGCAATCAGCCCCAGCATTTT. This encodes CASSKGAVSNQPQHF.

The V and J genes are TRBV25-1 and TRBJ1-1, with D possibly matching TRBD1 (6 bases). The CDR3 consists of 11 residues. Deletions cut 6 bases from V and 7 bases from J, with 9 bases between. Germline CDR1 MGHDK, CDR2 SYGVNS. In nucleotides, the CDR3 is TGTGCCAGCAGGGACAGCCTTGAAGCTTTCTTT. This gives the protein CASRDSLEAFF.

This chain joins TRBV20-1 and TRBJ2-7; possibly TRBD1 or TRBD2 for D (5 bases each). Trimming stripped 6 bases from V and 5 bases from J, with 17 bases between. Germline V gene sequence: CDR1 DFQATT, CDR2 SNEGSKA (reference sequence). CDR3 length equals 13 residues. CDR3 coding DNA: TGCAGTGCGGCCCCGGGACCTCCCCACGAGCAGTACTTC. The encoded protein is CSAAPGPPHEQYF.

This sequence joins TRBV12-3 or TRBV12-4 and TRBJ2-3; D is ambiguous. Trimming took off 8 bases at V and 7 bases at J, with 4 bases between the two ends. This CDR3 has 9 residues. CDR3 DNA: TGTGCCAGCGGATATACGCAGTATTTT. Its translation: CASGYTQYF.

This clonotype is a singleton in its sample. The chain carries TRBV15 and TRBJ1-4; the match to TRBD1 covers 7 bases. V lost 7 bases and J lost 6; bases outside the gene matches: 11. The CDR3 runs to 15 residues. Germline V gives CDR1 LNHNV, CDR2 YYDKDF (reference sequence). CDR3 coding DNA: TGTGCCACCACGAACAGGGGTTGGGGCGATGAAAAACTGTTTTTT. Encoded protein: CATTNRGWGDEKLFF.

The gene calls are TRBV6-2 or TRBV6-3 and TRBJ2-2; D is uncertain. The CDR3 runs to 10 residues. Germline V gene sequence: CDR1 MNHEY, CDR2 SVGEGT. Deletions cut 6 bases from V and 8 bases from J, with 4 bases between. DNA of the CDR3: TGTGCCAGCAGAGGTGGGGAGCTGTTTTTT. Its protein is CASRGGELFF.

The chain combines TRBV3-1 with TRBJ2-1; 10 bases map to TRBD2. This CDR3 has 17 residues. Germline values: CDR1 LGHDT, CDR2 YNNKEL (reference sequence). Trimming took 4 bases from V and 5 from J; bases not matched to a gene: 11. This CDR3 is CASSPDTSGTSHNEQFF. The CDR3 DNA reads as TGTGCCAGCAGCCCAGATACTAGCGGGACTTCTCACAATGAGCAGTTCTTC.

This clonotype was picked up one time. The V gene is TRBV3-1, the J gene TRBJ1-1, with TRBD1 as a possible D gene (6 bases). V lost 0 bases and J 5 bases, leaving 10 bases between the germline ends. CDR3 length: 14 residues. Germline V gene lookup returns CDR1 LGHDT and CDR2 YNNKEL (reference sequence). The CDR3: CASSQDRRGTEAFF. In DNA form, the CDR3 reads TGTGCCAGCAGCCAAGATAGGAGGGGGACTGAAGCTTTCTTT.

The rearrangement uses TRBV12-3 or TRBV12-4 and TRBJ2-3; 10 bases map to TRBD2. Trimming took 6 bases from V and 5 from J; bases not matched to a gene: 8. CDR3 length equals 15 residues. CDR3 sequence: CASSSAGGLGDTQYF. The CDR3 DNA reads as TGTGCCAGCAGCTCAGCGGGGGGGCTGGGAGATACGCAGTATTTT.

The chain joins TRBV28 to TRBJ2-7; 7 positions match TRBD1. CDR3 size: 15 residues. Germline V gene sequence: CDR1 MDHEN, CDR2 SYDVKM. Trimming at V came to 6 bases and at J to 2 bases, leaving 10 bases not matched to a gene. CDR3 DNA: TGTGCCAGCAGCGATACAGGGGCTTTAGCCTACGAGCAGTACTTC. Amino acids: CASSDTGALAYEQYF.

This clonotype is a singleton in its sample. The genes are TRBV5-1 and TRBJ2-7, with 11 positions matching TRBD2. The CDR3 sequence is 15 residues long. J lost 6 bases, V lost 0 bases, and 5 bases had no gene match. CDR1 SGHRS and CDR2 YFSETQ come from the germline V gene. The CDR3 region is CASSLALAGDSEQYF. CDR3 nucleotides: TGCGCCAGCAGCTTGGCACTAGCGGGGGACTCCGAGCAGTACTTC.